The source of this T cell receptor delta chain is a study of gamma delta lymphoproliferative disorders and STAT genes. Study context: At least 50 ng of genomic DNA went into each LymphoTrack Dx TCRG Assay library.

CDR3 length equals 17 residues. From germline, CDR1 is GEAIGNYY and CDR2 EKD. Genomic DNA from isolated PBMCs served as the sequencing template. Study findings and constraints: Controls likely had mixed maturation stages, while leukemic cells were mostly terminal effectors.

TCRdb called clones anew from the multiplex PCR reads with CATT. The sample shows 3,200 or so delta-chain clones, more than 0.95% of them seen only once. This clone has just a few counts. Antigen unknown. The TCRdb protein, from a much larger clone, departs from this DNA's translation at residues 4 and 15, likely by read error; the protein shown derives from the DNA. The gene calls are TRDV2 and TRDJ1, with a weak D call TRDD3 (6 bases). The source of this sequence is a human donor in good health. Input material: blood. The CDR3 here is CACNLLGIQTYTDKPIF. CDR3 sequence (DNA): TGTGCCTGTAACCTGTTGGGGATCCAAACTTACACCGATAAACCCATCTTT.